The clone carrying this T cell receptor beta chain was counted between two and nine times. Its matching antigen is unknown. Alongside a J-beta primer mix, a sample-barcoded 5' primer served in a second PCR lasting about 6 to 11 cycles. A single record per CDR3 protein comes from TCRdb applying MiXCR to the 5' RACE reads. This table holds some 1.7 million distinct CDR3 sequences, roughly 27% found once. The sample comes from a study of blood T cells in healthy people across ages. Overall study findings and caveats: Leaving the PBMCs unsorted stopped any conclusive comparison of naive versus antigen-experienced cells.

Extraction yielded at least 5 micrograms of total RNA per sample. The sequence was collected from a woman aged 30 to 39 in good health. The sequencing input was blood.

This CDR3 reads CASSSGPASHQETQYF. The CDR3 bases are TGCGCCAGCAGCTCGGGGCCAGCATCGCACCAAGAGACCCAGTACTTC. The chain links TRBV5-1 to TRBJ2-5; D is tentatively TRBD1 or TRBD2 (5 bases each). Germline V gene data show CDR1 as SGHRS and CDR2 as YFSETQ. V dropped 3 bases and J dropped 0 bases, with 15 bases sitting between them. This CDR3 region has 16 residues.